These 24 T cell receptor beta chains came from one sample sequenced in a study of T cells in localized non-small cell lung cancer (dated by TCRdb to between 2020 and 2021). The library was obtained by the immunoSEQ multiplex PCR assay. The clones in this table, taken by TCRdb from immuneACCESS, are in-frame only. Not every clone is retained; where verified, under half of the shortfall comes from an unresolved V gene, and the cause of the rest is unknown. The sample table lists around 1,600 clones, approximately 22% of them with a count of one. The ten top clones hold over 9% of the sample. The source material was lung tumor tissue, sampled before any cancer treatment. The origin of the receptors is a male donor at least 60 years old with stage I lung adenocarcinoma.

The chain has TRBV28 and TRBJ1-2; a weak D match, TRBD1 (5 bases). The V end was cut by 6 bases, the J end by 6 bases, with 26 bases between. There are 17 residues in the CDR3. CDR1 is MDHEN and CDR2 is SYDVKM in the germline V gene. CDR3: CASSLGVQEFAGNGYTF. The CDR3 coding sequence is TGTGCCAGCAGCTTAGGGGTCCAGGAGTTTGCGGGAAATGGCTACACCTTC.

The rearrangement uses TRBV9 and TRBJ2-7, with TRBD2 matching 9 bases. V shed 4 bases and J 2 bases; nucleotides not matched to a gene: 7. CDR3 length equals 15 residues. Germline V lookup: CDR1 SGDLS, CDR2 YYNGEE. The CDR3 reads CASSPSGGRTYEQYF. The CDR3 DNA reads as TGTGCCAGCAGCCCGAGCGGGGGGCGAACCTACGAGCAGTACTTC.

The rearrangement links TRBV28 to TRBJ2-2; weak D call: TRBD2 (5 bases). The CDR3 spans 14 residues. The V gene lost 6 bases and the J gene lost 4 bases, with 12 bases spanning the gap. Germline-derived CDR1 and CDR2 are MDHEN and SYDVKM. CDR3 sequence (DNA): TGTGCCAGCAGGCCCGGGGTCCTCACCGGGGAGCTGTTTTTT. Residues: CASRPGVLTGELFF.

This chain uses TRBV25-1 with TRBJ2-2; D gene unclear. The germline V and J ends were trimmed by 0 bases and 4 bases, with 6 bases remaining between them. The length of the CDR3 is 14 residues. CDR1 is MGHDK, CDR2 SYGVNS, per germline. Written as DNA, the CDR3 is TGTGCCAGCAGTGAATATAGCCCCACCGGGGAGCTGTTTTTT. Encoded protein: CASSEYSPTGELFF.

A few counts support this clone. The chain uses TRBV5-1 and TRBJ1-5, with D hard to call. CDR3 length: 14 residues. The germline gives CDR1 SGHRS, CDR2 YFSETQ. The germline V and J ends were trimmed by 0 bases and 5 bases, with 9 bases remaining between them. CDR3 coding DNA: TGCGCCAGCAGCTTGGGGTTGCGGGATCAGCCCCAGCATTTT. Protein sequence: CASSLGLRDQPQHF.

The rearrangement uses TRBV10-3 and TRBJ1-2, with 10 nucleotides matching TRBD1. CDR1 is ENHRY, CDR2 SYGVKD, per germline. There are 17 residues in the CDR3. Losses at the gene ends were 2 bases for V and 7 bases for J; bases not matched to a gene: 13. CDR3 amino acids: CAISEQAPGTGVFGYTF. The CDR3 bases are TGTGCCATCAGTGAGCAGGCCCCGGGGACAGGGGTGTTTGGCTACACCTTC.

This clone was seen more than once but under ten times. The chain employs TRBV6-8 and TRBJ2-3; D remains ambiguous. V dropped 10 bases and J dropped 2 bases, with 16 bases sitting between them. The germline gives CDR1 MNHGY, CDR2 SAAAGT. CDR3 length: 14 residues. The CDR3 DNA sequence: TGTGCCATCAAGGCTAACAACCCCACAGATACGCAGTATTTT. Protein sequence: CAIKANNPTDTQYF.

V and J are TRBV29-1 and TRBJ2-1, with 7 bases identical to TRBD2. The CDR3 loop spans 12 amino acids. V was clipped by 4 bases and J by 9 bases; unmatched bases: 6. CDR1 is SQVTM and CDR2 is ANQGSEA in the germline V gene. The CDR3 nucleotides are TGCAGCGTTGGGGAGCGGGGAGGTGAGCAGTTCTTC. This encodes CSVGERGGEQFF.

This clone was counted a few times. Here the CDR3 DNA reads TGTGCCAGCAGTTTCCACGGCTCTGAGGGCGAAAAACTGTTTTTT. Encoded protein: CASSFHGSEGEKLFF. The J gene is TRBJ1-4, the V gene TRBV28; D remains unclear. The CDR3 has 15 amino acids. Trimming cost V 3 bases and J 8 bases, with 16 bases left between them. The germline CDR1 and CDR2 sequences are MDHEN and SYDVKM.

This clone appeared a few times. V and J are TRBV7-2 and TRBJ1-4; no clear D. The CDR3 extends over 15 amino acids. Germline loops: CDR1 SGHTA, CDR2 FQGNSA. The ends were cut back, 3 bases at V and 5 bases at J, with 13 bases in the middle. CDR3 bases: TGTGCCAGCAGCTTGACTGACGGACGGAATGAAAAACTGTTTTTT. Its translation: CASSLTDGRNEKLFF. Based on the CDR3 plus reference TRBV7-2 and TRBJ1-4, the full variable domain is GAGVSQSPSNKVTEKGKDVELRCDPISGHTALYWYRQSLGQGLEFLIYFQGNSAPDKSGLPSDRFSAERTGGSVSTLTIQRTQQEDSAVYLCASSLTDGRNEKLFFGSGTQLSVL.

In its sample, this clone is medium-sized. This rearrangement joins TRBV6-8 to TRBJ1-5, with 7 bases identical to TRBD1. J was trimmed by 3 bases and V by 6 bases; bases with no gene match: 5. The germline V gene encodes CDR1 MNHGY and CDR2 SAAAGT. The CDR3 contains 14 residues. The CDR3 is CASRSDRDNQPQHF. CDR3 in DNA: TGTGCCAGCAGATCAGACAGGGACAATCAGCCCCAGCATTTT.

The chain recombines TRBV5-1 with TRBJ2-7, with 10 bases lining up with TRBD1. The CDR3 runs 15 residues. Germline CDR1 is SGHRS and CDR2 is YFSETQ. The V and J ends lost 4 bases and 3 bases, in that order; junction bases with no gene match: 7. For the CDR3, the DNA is TGCGCCAGCAGCCCGCCGGGACAGGGGCACTACGAGCAGTACTTC. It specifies CASSPPGQGHYEQYF.

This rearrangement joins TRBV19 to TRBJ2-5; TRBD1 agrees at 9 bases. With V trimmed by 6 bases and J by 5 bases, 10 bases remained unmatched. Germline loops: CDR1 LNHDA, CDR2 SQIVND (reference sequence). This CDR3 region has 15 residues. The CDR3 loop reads CASRASTGGAETQYF. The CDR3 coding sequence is TGTGCCAGTAGAGCTAGCACAGGGGGCGCGGAGACCCAGTACTTC.

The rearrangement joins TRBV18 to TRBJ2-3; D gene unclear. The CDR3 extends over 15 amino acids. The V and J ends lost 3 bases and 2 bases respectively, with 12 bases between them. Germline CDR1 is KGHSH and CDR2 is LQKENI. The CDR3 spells CASSPGSSFTDTQYF. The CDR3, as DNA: TGTGCCAGCTCACCTGGGTCTTCCTTCACAGATACGCAGTATTTT.

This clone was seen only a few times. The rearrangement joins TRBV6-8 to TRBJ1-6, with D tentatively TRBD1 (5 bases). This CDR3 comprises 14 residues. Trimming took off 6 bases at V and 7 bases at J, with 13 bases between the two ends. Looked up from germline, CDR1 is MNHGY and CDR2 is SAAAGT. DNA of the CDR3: TGTGCCAGCAGCCGGGGGTTAGGGAATTCACCCCTCCACTTT. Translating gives CASSRGLGNSPLHF.

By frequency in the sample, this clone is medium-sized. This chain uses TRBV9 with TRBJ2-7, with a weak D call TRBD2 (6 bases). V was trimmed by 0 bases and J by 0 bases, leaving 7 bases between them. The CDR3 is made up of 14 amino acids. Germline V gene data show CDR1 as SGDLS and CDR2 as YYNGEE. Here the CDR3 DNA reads TGTGCCAGCAGCGTAGGCGGGGACTCCTACGAGCAGTACTTC. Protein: CASSVGGDSYEQYF. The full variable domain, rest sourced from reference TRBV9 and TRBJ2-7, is DSGVTQTPKHLITATGQRVTLRCSPRSGDLSVYWYQQSLDQGLQFLIQYYNGEERAKGNILERFSAQQFPDLHSELNLSSLELGDSALYFCASSVGGDSYEQYFGPGTRLTVT.

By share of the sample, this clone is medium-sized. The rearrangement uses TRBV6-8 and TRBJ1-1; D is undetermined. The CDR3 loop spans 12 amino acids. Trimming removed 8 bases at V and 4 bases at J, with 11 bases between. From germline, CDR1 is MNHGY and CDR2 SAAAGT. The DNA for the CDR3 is TGTGCCAGCCGTAGAGTCAGCACTGAAGCTTTCTTT. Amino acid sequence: CASRRVSTEAFF.

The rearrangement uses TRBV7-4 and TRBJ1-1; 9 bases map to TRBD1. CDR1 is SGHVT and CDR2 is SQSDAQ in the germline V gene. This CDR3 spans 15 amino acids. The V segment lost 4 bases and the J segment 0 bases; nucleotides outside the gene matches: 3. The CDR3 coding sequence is TGTGCCAGCAGCTCCGGGACAGGGTTGAACACTGAAGCTTTCTTT. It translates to CASSSGTGLNTEAFF.

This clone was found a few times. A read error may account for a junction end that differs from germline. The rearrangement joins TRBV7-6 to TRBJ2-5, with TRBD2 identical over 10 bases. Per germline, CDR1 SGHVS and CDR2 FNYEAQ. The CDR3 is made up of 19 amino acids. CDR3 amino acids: CASSLTSSRASGGQETQYF. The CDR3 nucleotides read TGTGCTAGCAGCTTAACATCCTCTCGCGCTAGCGGGGGCCAAGAGACCCAGTACTTC.

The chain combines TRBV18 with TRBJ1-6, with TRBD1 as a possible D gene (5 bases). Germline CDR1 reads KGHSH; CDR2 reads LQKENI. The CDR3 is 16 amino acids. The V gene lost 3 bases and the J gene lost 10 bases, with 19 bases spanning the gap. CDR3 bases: TGTGCCAGCTCACCTACAGGAGAGGGGAACAACTCACCCCTCCACTTT. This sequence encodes CASSPTGEGNNSPLHF.

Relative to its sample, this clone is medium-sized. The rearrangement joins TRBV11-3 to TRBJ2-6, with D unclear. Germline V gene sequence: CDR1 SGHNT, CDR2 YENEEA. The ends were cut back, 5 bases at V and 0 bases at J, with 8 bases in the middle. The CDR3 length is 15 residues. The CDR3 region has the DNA TGTGCCAGCAGCAACTACAACTCTGGGGCCAACGTCCTGACTTTC. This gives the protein CASSNYNSGANVLTF.

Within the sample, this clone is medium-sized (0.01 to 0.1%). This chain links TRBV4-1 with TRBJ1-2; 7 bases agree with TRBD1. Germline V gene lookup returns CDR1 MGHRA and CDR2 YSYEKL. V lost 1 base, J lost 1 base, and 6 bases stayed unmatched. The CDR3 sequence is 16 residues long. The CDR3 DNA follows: TGCGCCAGCAGCCAAGCAGAGACAGGGTATAACTATGGCTACACCTTC. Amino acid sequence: CASSQAETGYNYGYTF.

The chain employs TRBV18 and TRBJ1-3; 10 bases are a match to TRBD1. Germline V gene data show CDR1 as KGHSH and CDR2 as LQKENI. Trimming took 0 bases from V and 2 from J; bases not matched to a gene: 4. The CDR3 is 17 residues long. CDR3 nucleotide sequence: TGTGCCAGCTCACCACCGACAGGGGGCAGCGCTGGAAACACCATATATTTT. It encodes CASSPPTGGSAGNTIYF.

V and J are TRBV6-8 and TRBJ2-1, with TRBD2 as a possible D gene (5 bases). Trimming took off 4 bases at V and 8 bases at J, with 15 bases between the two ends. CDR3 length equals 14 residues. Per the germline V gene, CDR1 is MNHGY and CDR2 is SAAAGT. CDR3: CASSSRGPLDEQFF. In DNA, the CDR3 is TGTGCCAGCAGTTCTAGAGGGCCCTTGGATGAGCAGTTCTTC.